The 4 T cell receptor beta chains below were found in one sample sequenced in a study of T cells in Graves' hyperthyroidism and ophthalmopathy (dated by TCRdb to the late 2010s). Preparation of the library involved multiplex PCR. Data came from an Illumina HiSeq 2000. The TCR beta CDR3 regions were amplified from RNA transcripts. The first round of RT-PCR for the TCR CDR3 was performed with the HTBI primer set and the Qiagen OneStep RT-PCR kit. Clones were called with MiXCR by TCRdb after fastp trimmed the public reads at Q25, and only in-frame beta chains were retained. Identical CDR3 proteins give one entry, which carries the most common genes and DNA. This sample lists 500,000 to 600,000 distinct CDR3 sequences; around 17% were detected once. The ten biggest clones cover about 17% of the sample. The sample comprised blood. These receptors were taken from a woman between 18 and 29 years old with Graves' hyperthyroidism.

At least ten counts were recorded for this clonotype. The rearrangement joins TRBV5-1 to TRBJ2-7, with 8 bases fitting TRBD1. This CDR3 region has 15 residues. Germline V gene sequence: CDR1 SGHRS, CDR2 YFSETQ. V was clipped by 0 bases and J by 4 bases; unmatched bases: 6. CDR3 bases: TGCGCCAGCAGCTTGGAGTACAGGGGGAAGTACGAGCAGTACTTC. Translated: CASSLEYRGKYEQYF.

This clonotype was seen a few times. The J gene is TRBJ2-6, the V gene TRBV28; TRBD2 agrees at 11 bases. The CDR3 is made up of 17 amino acids. Germline lookup yields CDR1 MDHEN and CDR2 SYDVKM. J gave up 0 bases and V 9 bases, and 7 bases lay outside the gene matches. The DNA of the CDR3 is TGTGCCAGTTGTAGGGGACTAGCGGTCTCTGGGGCCAACGTCCTGACTTTC. This sequence encodes CASCRGLAVSGANVLTF.

This clonotype was counted between two and nine times. The junction does not match germline at one end; this may be a read error. The V call is TRBV6-5, the J call TRBJ2-5, with D tentatively TRBD1 (5 bases). The CDR3 is 13 amino acids. Germline loops: CDR1 MNHEY, CDR2 SVGAGI. The chain's CDR3 is CASSNSGKETQYF. CDR3 DNA sequence: TGTGCCAGCAGTAACTCAGGGAAAGAGACCCAGTACTTC.

The sample holds many counts of this clonotype. This sequence joins TRBV2 and TRBJ2-1; 10 positions match TRBD1. V gave up 5 bases and J gave up 6 bases; unmatched junction bases: 7. There are 15 residues in the CDR3. Germline V CDR1 and CDR2: SNHLY, FYNNEI. The CDR3 bases are TGTGCCAGCAGTTTAGGGACAGGGGCGATCAATGAGCAGTTCTTC. Translating it yields CASSLGTGAINEQFF. The entire variable domain, with the rest obtained from reference TRBV2 and TRBJ2-1, is as follows: EPEVTQTPSHQVTQMGQEVILRCVPISNHLYFYWYRQILGQKVEFLVSFYNNEISEKSEIFDDQFSVERPDGSNFTLKIRSTKLEDSAMYFCASSLGTGAINEQFFGPGTRLTVL.